Below, 18 T cell receptor beta chains from the same sample are listed, as sequenced in a study of T cell responses to AZD1222 COVID-19 vaccine. The table came from immunoSEQ multiplex PCR; TCRdb's copy has only in-frame clones and leaves some out. The sample lists roughly 100,000 clones, roughly nine tenths occurring once. The source material was peripheral blood, sampled 28 days after the second AZD1222 dose. The receptors shown here come from an adult who received the AZD1222 COVID-19 vaccine.

This clone was observed a few times. The chain uses TRBV12-3 or TRBV12-4 and TRBJ2-7; D not certain. The CDR3 spans 12 residues. Trimming pared 1 base from V and 5 bases from J, leaving 6 bases between. The CDR3 bases are TGTGCCAGCAGTTTAGTGTTCCACGAGCAGTACTTC. It specifies CASSLVFHEQYF.

V gene TRBV6-5 combines with J gene TRBJ1-2, with D perhaps TRBD1 (6 bases). Germline CDR1 is MNHEY and CDR2 is SVGAGI. V was clipped by 7 bases and J by 14 bases, with 20 bases between them. This CDR3 has 12 amino acids. The CDR3 protein is CASTNPGAGETF. DNA of the CDR3: TGTGCCAGCACCAACCCAGGGGCTGGAGAGACCTTC.

The rearrangement uses TRBV5-1 and TRBJ1-3, with D unclear. CDR1 is SGHRS, CDR2 YFSETQ, per germline. Trimming stripped 7 bases from V and 4 bases from J, with 15 bases between. The CDR3 is 14 amino acids. CDR3 protein: CASALMGSGNTIYF. DNA for the CDR3: TGCGCCAGCGCCCTGATGGGGTCCGGAAACACCATATATTTT.

This chain uses TRBV5-1 with TRBJ1-1, with 7 positions matching TRBD1. CDR3 length: 13 residues. With 4 bases clipped from V and 3 bases from J, the junction kept 3 bases outside the gene matches. Germline CDR1 reads SGHRS; CDR2 reads YFSETQ. The CDR3 region is CASSQTGDTEAFF. The CDR3 nucleotides read TGCGCCAGCAGCCAAACAGGGGACACTGAAGCTTTCTTT. Full variable domain (remainder filled in from reference TRBV5-1 and TRBJ1-1): KAGVTQTPRYLIKTRGQQVTLSCSPISGHRSVSWYQQTPGQGLQFLFEYFSETQRNKGNFPGRFSGRQFSNSRSEMNVSTLELGDSALYLCASSQTGDTEAFFGQGTRLTVV.

The chain recombines TRBV5-6 with TRBJ2-7; a weak D match, TRBD1 (5 bases). The germline gives CDR1 SGHDT, CDR2 YYEEEE. The CDR3 loop spans 15 amino acids. With 2 bases removed from V and 2 bases from J, the gap between germline ends came to 14 bases. The CDR3 bases are TGTGCCAGCAGCTTTCAGGGAAAACGGGCCTACGAGCAGTACTTC. It specifies CASSFQGKRAYEQYF.

The V gene is TRBV6-5, the J gene TRBJ2-3, with 11 bases that match TRBD2. This CDR3 spans 16 amino acids. V dropped 4 bases and J dropped 4; count of bases not matched to a gene: 7. Germline-derived CDR1 and CDR2 are MNHEY and SVGAGI. CDR3 bases: TGTGCCAGCAGTTCTCCGGGACTAGCGGTATCAGATACGCAGTATTTT. This sequence encodes CASSSPGLAVSDTQYF.

The chain joins TRBV11-2 to TRBJ2-3; D is possibly TRBD2 (5 bases). The CDR3 consists of 14 residues. Looked up from germline, CDR1 is SGHAT and CDR2 is FQNNGV. Trimming shortened V by 5 bases and J by 7 bases, and 16 bases separated the two germline ends. The CDR3 protein is CASSERLLSHTQYF. For the CDR3, the DNA is TGTGCCAGCAGCGAGAGACTACTGTCTCATACGCAGTATTTT.

This clone has only one observation. The rearrangement joins TRBV5-6 to TRBJ2-1; tentatively, D is TRBD2 (6 bases). V lost 3 bases, J lost 1 base, and 23 bases lay in between. Germline CDR1 SGHDT, CDR2 YYEEEE. The CDR3 loop spans 19 amino acids. CDR3 bases: TGTGCCAGCAGCTCACTAGCTGGGGAGCGTTTCGGGTCCTACAATGAGCAGTTCTTC. Residues: CASSSLAGERFGSYNEQFF.

The chain employs TRBV18 and TRBJ2-7; 9 positions agree with TRBD1. The germline V gene encodes CDR1 KGHSH and CDR2 LQKENI. CDR3 length: 13 amino acids. V lost 6 bases, J lost 12 bases, and 12 bases stayed unmatched. This CDR3 reads CASSSGTGLFLYF. The CDR3, as DNA: TGTGCCAGCTCCTCCGGGACAGGGCTATTCTTGTACTTC.

This chain connects TRBV7-2 to TRBJ2-5, with TRBD1 matching 7 bases. The CDR3 is 15 amino acids. V shed 0 bases and J 5 bases; nucleotides not matched to a gene: 6. Germline V CDR1 and CDR2: SGHTA, FQGNSA. Written as DNA, the CDR3 is TGTGCCAGCAGCTTAGCTGTAGGGGGCGGGGAGACCCAGTACTTC. Translated, it gives CASSLAVGGGETQYF. The full variable domain, in which reference TRBV7-2 and TRBJ2-5 provide the parts outside the CDR3, is GAGVSQSPSNKVTEKGKDVELRCDPISGHTALYWYRQSLGQGLEFLIYFQGNSAPDKSGLPSDRFSAERTGGSVSTLTIQRTQQEDSAVYLCASSLAVGGGETQYFGPGTRLLVL.

This CDR3 is CASSPGLAESSYEQYF. DNA for the CDR3: TGTGCCAGCAGCCCGGGACTAGCGGAGAGCTCCTACGAGCAGTACTTC. The chain uses TRBV11-2 and TRBJ2-7; 11 positions match TRBD2. The CDR3 runs to 16 residues. Germline CDR1 reads SGHAT; CDR2 reads FQNNGV. The V and J ends lost 5 bases and 0 bases, in that order; junction bases with no gene match: 6. Full variable domain (outside the CDR3, taken from reference TRBV11-2 and TRBJ2-7): EAGVAQSPRYKIIEKRQSVAFWCNPISGHATLYWYQQILGQGPKLLIQFQNNGVVDDSQLPKDRFSAERLKGVDSTLKIQPAKLEDSAVYLCASSPGLAESSYEQYFGPGTRLTVT.

The rearrangement uses TRBV28 and TRBJ1-3; no firm D call. V lost 5 bases to trimming and J lost 12 bases, with 20 bases between them. This CDR3 has 14 residues. CDR1 is MDHEN and CDR2 is SYDVKM in the germline V gene. In DNA, the CDR3 is TGTGCCAGCAGTCCCCGTGAAGGGCTCTTTATCATATATTTT. Translating it yields CASSPREGLFIIYF.

The rearrangement uses TRBV24-1 and TRBJ1-1; D call uncertain. Deletions cut 3 bases from V and 4 bases from J, with 11 bases between. Germline V lookup: CDR1 KGHDR, CDR2 SFDVKD. CDR3 length: 14 residues. Written as DNA, the CDR3 is TGTGCCACCAGTGATCCGGGGATGGGCACTGAAGCTTTCTTT. Translation: CATSDPGMGTEAFF.

J is TRBJ1-1 and V is TRBV5-1; a weak D match, TRBD1 (6 bases). The ends were cut back, 3 bases at V and 10 bases at J, with 16 bases in the middle. Per the germline V gene, CDR1 is SGHRS and CDR2 is YFSETQ. The CDR3 runs 13 residues. As DNA, the CDR3 is TGCGCCAGCAGCTCTTTACAGGGTAGCGGAGCTTTCTTT. Protein sequence: CASSSLQGSGAFF. Combining the CDR3 with reference TRBV5-1 and TRBJ1-1 gives the whole variable domain KAGVTQTPRYLIKTRGQQVTLSCSPISGHRSVSWYQQTPGQGLQFLFEYFSETQRNKGNFPGRFSGRQFSNSRSEMNVSTLELGDSALYLCASSSLQGSGAFFGQGTRLTVV.

This chain connects TRBV29-1 to TRBJ2-5; possibly TRBD2 for D (6 bases). The CDR3 runs to 14 residues. Trimming stripped 6 bases from V and 1 base from J, with 15 bases between. Germline CDR1 is SQVTM and CDR2 is ANQGSEA. The DNA for the CDR3 is TGCAGCGTACTGTCGGGGGTGGTCCAAGAGACCCAGTACTTC. It codes for CSVLSGVVQETQYF.

The chain combines TRBV9 with TRBJ2-5, with TRBD2 matching over 7 bases. The junction had 9 bases not matched to a gene; V was cut back by 2 bases and J by 5 bases. Per the germline V gene, CDR1 is SGDLS and CDR2 is YYNGEE. This CDR3 comprises 15 residues. CDR3: CASSVIAGWRETQYF. DNA for the CDR3: TGTGCCAGCAGCGTCATAGCGGGTTGGAGGGAGACCCAGTACTTC.

The V gene is TRBV27, the J gene TRBJ2-3, with 12 positions matching TRBD2. In germline, CDR1 is MNHEY, CDR2 SMNVEV (reference sequence). Germline trimming cut 5 bases from V and 3 bases from J; bases unmatched to any gene: 6. This CDR3 is built from 16 residues. CDR3 region: CASSTKGLAGTDTQYF. CDR3 nucleotide sequence: TGTGCCAGCAGTACCAAGGGACTAGCGGGTACAGATACGCAGTATTTT.

The chain recombines TRBV4-1 with TRBJ1-5, with D uncertain. CDR3 length: 16 amino acids. Trimming removed 1 base at V and 1 base at J, with 11 bases between. Germline assignment: CDR1 MGHRA and CDR2 YSYEKL. The CDR3 DNA follows: TGCGCCAGCAGCCAAGTGGCTGCAATGAGCAATCAGCCCCAGCATTTT. This encodes CASSQVAAMSNQPQHF.